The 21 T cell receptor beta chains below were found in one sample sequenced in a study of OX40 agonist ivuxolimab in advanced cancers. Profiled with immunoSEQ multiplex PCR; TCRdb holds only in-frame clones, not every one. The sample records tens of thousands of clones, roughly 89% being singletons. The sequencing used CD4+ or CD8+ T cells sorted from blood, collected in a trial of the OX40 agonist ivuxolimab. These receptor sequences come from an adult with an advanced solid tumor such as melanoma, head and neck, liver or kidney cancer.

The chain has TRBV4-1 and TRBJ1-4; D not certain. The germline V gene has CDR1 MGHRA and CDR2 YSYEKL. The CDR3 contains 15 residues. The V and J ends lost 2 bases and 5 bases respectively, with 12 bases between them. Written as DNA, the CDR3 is TGCGCCAGCAGCCAAACGGCGGCCTTAAATGAAAAACTGTTTTTT. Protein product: CASSQTAALNEKLFF.

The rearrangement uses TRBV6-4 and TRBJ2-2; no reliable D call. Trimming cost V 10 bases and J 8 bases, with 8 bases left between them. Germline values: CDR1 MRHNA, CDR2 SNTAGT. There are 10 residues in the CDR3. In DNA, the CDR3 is TGTGCCACCGGTACAGGGGAGCTGTTTTTT. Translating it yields CATGTGELFF.

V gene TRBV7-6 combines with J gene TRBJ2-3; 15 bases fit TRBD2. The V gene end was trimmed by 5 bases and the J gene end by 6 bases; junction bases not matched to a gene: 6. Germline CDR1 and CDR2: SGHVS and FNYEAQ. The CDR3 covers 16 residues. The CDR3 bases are TGTGCCAGCAGCCCCGGACTAGCGGGAGGGCAGGATACGCAGTATTTT. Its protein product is CASSPGLAGGQDTQYF. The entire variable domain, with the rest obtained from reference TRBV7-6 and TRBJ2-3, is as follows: GAGVSQSPRYKVTKRGQDVALRCDPISGHVSLYWYRQALGQGPEFLTYFNYEAQQDKSGLPNDRFSAERPEGSISTLTIQRTEQRDSAMYRCASSPGLAGGQDTQYFGPGTRLTVL.

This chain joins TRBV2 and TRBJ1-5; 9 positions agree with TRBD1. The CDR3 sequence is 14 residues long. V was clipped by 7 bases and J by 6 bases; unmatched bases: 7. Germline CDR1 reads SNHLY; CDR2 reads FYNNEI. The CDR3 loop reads CASIPDRGGQPQHF. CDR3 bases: TGTGCCAGCATTCCGGACAGGGGAGGTCAGCCCCAGCATTTT.

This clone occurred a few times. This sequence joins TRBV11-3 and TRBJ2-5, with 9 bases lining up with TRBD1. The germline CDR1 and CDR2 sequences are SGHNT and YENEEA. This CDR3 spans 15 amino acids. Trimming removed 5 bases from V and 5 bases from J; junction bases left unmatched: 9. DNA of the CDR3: TGTGCCAGCAGCAAAGAACAGGGGGCAATGGAGACCCAGTACTTC. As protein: CASSKEQGAMETQYF.

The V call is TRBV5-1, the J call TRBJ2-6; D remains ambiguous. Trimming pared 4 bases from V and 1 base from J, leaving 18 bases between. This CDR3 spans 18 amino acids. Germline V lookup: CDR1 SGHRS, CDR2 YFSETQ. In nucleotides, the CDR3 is TGCGCCAGCAGCCTTGACTTTACGATTAGGTCTGGGGCCAACGTCCTGACTTTC. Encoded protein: CASSLDFTIRSGANVLTF.

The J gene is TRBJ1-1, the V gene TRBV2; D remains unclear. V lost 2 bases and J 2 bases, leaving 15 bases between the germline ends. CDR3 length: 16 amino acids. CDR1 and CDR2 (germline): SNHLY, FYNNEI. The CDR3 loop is CASSESLVWGNTEAFF. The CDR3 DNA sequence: TGTGCCAGCAGTGAATCTCTGGTTTGGGGTAACACTGAAGCTTTCTTT. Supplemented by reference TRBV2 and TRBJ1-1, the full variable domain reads EPEVTQTPSHQVTQMGQEVILRCVPISNHLYFYWYRQILGQKVEFLVSFYNNEISEKSEIFDDQFSVERPDGSNFTLKIRSTKLEDSAMYFCASSESLVWGNTEAFFGQGTRLTVV.

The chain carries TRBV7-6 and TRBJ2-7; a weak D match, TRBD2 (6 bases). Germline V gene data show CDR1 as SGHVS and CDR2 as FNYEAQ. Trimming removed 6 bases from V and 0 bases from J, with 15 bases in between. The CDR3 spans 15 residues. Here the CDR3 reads CASSLLSGASYEQYF. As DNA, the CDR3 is TGTGCCAGCAGTTTGCTTTCGGGAGCCTCCTACGAGCAGTACTTC.

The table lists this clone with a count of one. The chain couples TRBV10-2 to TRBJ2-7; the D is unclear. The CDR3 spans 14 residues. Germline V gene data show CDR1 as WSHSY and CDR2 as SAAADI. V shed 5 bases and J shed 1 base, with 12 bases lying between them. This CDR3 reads CASSKQDRSYEQYF. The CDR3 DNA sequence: TGCGCCAGCAGTAAGCAAGATAGGTCCTACGAGCAGTACTTC.

In DNA form, the CDR3 reads TGTGCCAGCAGTGAAGGGCAGGCCGTGGGTTATGGCTACACCTTC. It specifies CASSEGQAVGYGYTF. The V gene is TRBV2, the J gene TRBJ1-2, with no clear D. The CDR3 is 15 amino acids. Trimming shortened V by 1 base and J by 5 bases, and 14 bases separated the two germline ends. The germline CDR1 and CDR2 sequences are SNHLY and FYNNEI.

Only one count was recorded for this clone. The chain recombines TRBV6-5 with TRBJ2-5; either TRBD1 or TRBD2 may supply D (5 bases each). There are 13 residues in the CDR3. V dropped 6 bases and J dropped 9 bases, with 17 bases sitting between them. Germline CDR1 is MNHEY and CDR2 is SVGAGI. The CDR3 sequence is CASSREGQAAQYF. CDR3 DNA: TGTGCCAGCAGCCGCGAGGGGCAGGCGGCCCAGTACTTC.

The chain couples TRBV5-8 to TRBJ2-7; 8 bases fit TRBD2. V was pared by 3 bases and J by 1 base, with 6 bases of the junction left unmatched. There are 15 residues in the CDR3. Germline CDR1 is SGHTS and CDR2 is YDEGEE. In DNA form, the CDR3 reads TGTGCCAGCAGCTCCATCGGGGGGGCATCCTACGAGCAGTACTTC. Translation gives CASSSIGGASYEQYF.

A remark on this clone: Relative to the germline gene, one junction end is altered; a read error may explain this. The CDR3 loop reads CASSLLTANAEAFF. The CDR3 DNA is TGTGCCAGCAGCCTACTTACGGCGAACGCTGAAGCTTTCTTT. The V and J genes are TRBV7-9 and TRBJ1-1; the D is unclear. The CDR3 consists of 14 residues. Germline V gene data show CDR1 as SEHNR and CDR2 as FQNEAQ (reference sequence).

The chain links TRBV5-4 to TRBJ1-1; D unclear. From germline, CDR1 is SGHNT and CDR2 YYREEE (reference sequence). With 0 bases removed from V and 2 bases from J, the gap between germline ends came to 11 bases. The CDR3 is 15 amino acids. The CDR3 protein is CASSLARQLNTEAFF. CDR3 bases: TGTGCCAGCAGCTTGGCAAGACAACTAAACACTGAAGCTTTCTTT.

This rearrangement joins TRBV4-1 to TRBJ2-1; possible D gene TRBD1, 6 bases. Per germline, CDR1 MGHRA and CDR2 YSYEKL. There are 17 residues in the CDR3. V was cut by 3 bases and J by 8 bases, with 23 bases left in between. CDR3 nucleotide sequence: TGCGCCAGCAGCCACGACCCGGACAGCCCATCTTTTGATGAGCAGTTCTTC. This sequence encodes CASSHDPDSPSFDEQFF.

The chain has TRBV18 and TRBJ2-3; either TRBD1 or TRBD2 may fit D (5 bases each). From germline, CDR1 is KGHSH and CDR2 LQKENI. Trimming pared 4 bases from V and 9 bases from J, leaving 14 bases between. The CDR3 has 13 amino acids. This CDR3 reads CASSLPTRGTQYF. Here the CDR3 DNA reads TGTGCCAGCTCACTACCGACCCGGGGCACGCAGTATTTT.

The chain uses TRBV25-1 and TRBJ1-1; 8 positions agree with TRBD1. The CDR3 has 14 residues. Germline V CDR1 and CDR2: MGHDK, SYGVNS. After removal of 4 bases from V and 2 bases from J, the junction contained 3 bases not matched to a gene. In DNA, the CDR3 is TGTGCCAGCAGTGTAGACAGGGGAAACACTGAAGCTTTCTTT. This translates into CASSVDRGNTEAFF.

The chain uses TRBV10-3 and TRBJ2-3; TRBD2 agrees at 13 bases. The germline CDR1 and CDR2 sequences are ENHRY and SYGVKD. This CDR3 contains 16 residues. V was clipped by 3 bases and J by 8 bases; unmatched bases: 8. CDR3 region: CAISDTSGRAPGTQYF. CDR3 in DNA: TGTGCCATCAGTGATACTAGCGGGAGGGCCCCGGGTACGCAGTATTTT.

Written as DNA, the CDR3 is TGTGCCATCAGTAGCGGCTCCTACAATGAGCAGTTCTTC. Translating it yields CAISSGSYNEQFF. V is TRBV10-3 and J is TRBJ2-1; weak D call: TRBD2 (5 bases). The germline V and J ends were trimmed by 5 bases and 0 bases, with 5 bases remaining between them. This CDR3 contains 13 residues. Per germline, CDR1 ENHRY and CDR2 SYGVKD.

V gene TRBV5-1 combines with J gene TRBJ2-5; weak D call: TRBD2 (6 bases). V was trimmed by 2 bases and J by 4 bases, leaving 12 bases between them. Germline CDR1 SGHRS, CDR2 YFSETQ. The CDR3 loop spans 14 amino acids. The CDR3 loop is CASSLAVGGETQYF. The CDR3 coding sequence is TGCGCCAGCAGCTTAGCCGTGGGGGGAGAGACCCAGTACTTC.

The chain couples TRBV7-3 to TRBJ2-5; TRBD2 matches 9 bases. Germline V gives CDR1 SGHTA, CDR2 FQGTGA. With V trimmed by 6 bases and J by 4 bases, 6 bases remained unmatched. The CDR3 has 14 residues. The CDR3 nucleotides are TGTGCCAGCAGTCATAGCGGGAGTTTAGAGACCCAGTACTTC. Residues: CASSHSGSLETQYF.